This T cell receptor (beta chain) was found in a study of blood T cell repertoires in COVID-19. Only in-frame clones appear in the TCRdb table, and some are missing; sequencing was by immunoSEQ multiplex PCR. Here the sample spans about 230,000 clones, roughly 88% being singletons. This CDR3 contains 15 residues. After removal of 0 bases from V and 10 bases from J, the junction contained 6 bases not matched to a gene. Germline CDR1 and CDR2: MGHRA and YSYEKL. The sequence was collected from a man aged 40-55 years with acute or convalescent COVID-19. The sequencing input was peripheral blood. The chain uses TRBV4-1 and TRBJ2-1, with TRBD2 identical over 10 bases. The CDR3 region is CASSQELAGVGEQFF. The CDR3 DNA follows: TGCGCCAGCAGCCAAGAGCTAGCGGGAGTAGGGGAGCAGTTCTTC.